The 23 T cell receptor beta chains listed next were all sequenced from one sample in a study of T cells in Graves' hyperthyroidism and ophthalmopathy. Researchers took RNA transcripts and amplified the TCR beta CDR3 regions from them. The TCR CDR3 was amplified in a first-round RT-PCR using the HTBI primer set. TCRdb reanalysed the multiplex PCR reads using MiXCR and keeps one entry per CDR3 protein. The data show around 500,000 distinct CDR3 sequences, around 15% seen once. The specimen was blood. All receptors come from a woman in her 40s with Graves' hyperthyroidism.

This clonotype was seen many times. This chain links TRBV12-3 or TRBV12-4 with TRBJ2-3, with 11 bases identical to TRBD2. This CDR3 comprises 15 residues. V shed 3 bases and J 3 bases; nucleotides not matched to a gene: 2. The CDR3 reads CASSFTSGRTDTQYF. The CDR3 bases are TGTGCCAGCAGTTTCACTAGCGGGAGAACAGATACGCAGTATTTT.

This clonotype was seen repeatedly, ten times or more. The rearrangement joins TRBV5-1 to TRBJ1-6; D ambiguous. The germline V and J ends were trimmed by 0 bases and 7 bases, with 11 bases remaining between them. Germline loops: CDR1 SGHRS, CDR2 YFSETQ. This CDR3 comprises 15 residues. CDR3 protein: CASSLAAGNNSPLHF. CDR3 nucleotide sequence: TGCGCCAGCAGCTTGGCTGCCGGGAACAATTCACCCCTCCACTTT.

The table lists this clonotype with many counts. CDR3: CASSSGPHNEQFF. Written as DNA, the CDR3 is TGTGCCAGCAGTTCCGGTCCCCACAATGAGCAGTTCTTC. The chain has TRBV27 and TRBJ2-1; D ambiguous. Germline-derived CDR1 and CDR2 are MNHEY and SMNVEV (reference sequence). The V end lost 4 bases, the J end lost 5 bases, and 9 bases lay between the germline ends. This CDR3 contains 13 residues.

This clonotype came up many times. The J gene is TRBJ2-1, the V gene TRBV5-1; 7 bases align to TRBD1. This CDR3 region has 13 residues. Germline V gene sequence: CDR1 SGHRS, CDR2 YFSETQ. J gave up 7 bases and V 4 bases, and 5 bases lay outside the gene matches. CDR3 sequence: CASSLRQGNEQFF. The CDR3 DNA reads as TGCGCCAGCAGCCTCCGACAGGGAAATGAGCAGTTCTTC.

This clonotype was seen a handful of times. This chain connects TRBV15 to TRBJ2-5; D ambiguous. Between the trimmed V and J ends, which lost 1 base and 5 bases, there was a span of 8 bases. Germline lookup yields CDR1 LNHNV and CDR2 YYDKDF (reference sequence). This CDR3 spans 13 amino acids. CDR3 amino acids: CATSRVEWETQYF. The CDR3 DNA follows: TGTGCCACCAGCAGAGTGGAGTGGGAGACCCAGTACTTC.

This clonotype was counted a few times. This chain links TRBV19 with TRBJ1-2, with D unresolved. Germline V lookup: CDR1 LNHDA, CDR2 SQIVND (reference sequence). The CDR3 has 13 amino acids. V was cut by 6 bases and J by 3 bases, with 11 bases left in between. Here the CDR3 DNA reads TGTGCCAGTAGCCCTACTGCCGACTATGGCTACACCTTC. Translated, it gives CASSPTADYGYTF.

This clonotype was observed many times. The V call is TRBV10-3, the J call TRBJ2-3; D could derive from TRBD1 or TRBD2 (5 bases each). V was shortened by 5 bases and J by 2 bases, with 8 bases between the two germline ends. Germline loops: CDR1 ENHRY, CDR2 SYGVKD. The CDR3 runs to 13 residues. In nucleotides, the CDR3 is TGTGCCATCAGTTGGGACCCCACAGATACGCAGTATTTT. Translated: CAISWDPTDTQYF.

This clonotype was recorded many times. The chain uses TRBV3-1 and TRBJ2-1; 11 bases map to TRBD2. This CDR3 has 16 residues. Germline assignment: CDR1 LGHDT and CDR2 YNNKEL (reference sequence). Trimming took 0 bases from V and 9 from J; bases not matched to a gene: 7. CDR3 residues: CASSQDYASGRSEQFF. DNA of the CDR3: TGTGCCAGCAGCCAAGATTACGCTAGCGGGAGGTCTGAGCAGTTCTTC.

The rearrangement joins TRBV7-9 to TRBJ1-2; D is unresolved. Germline lookup yields CDR1 SEHNR and CDR2 FQNEAQ (reference sequence). The CDR3 has 12 residues. V dropped 5 bases and J dropped 7 bases, with 11 bases sitting between them. The CDR3 sequence is CASSPGGSGYTF. Written as DNA, the CDR3 is TGTGCCAGCAGCCCCGGTGGTAGTGGCTACACCTTC.

The chain joins TRBV5-1 to TRBJ1-4, with no clear D. CDR3 length: 15 residues. CDR1 SGHRS and CDR2 YFSETQ come from the germline V gene. The V end lost 2 bases, the J end lost 3 bases, and 11 bases lay between the germline ends. This chain's CDR3 is CASSLQGWANEKLFF. In nucleotides, the CDR3 is TGCGCCAGCAGCTTACAAGGCTGGGCTAATGAAAAACTGTTTTTT.

This clonotype was seen many times. The chain is built from TRBV2 and TRBJ2-4, with D maybe TRBD1 (7 bases). Trimming cost V 7 bases and J 7 bases, with 17 bases left between them. The CDR3 has 14 amino acids. Germline CDR1 and CDR2: SNHLY and FYNNEI. CDR3 in DNA: TGTGCCAGCACCCGAGGAGGGGGCACGAACATTCAGTACTTC. Its protein product is CASTRGGGTNIQYF.

This clonotype occurred a few times. This chain links TRBV10-3 with TRBJ2-2, with 7 nucleotides matching TRBD2. Per the germline V gene, CDR1 is ENHRY and CDR2 is SYGVKD. Trimming cost V 0 bases and J 5 bases; bases outside gene matches: 6. The CDR3 covers 16 residues. CDR3 in DNA: TGTGCCATCAGTGAGTCGGAGCGGGACGGGACCGGGGAGCTGTTTTTT. Protein product: CAISESERDGTGELFF.

This clonotype was seen repeatedly, ten times or more. The chain has TRBV3-1 and TRBJ2-5, with 7 bases identical to TRBD2. V trimming: 5 bases; J trimming: 2 bases; junction bases outside the gene matches: 2. CDR3 length: 13 amino acids. Per the germline V gene, CDR1 is LGHDT and CDR2 is YNNKEL (reference sequence). The CDR3 loop reads CASSTRGQETQYF. The CDR3 DNA reads as TGTGCCAGCAGCACGCGGGGGCAAGAGACCCAGTACTTC.

This clonotype came up a few times. J is TRBJ2-5 and V is TRBV19; D may correspond to TRBD1 or TRBD2 (5 bases each). Germline V gives CDR1 LNHDA, CDR2 SQIVND (reference sequence). The CDR3 extends over 14 amino acids. V was clipped by 4 bases and J by 0 bases, with 9 bases between them. Here the CDR3 reads CASSTGTDQETQYF. The CDR3 DNA reads as TGTGCCAGTAGTACCGGGACCGACCAAGAGACCCAGTACTTC.

This CDR3 reads CASRRTSGTDYEQYF. CDR3 bases: TGTGCCAGCCGGAGGACTAGCGGGACGGACTACGAGCAGTACTTC. The chain joins TRBV27 to TRBJ2-7; 12 bases agree with TRBD2. The CDR3 runs 15 residues. V was pared by 8 bases and J by 3 bases, with 8 bases of the junction left unmatched. Per the germline V gene, CDR1 is MNHEY and CDR2 is SMNVEV (reference sequence).

This clonotype was seen once. The chain has TRBV10-1 and TRBJ2-1, with TRBD1 matching 7 bases. There are 13 residues in the CDR3. In germline, CDR1 is WNHNN, CDR2 SYGVQD (reference sequence). V shed 0 bases and J 7 bases; nucleotides not matched to a gene: 0. DNA of the CDR3: TGCGCCAGCAGTGAGTCGACAGGGAATGAGCAGTTCTTC. Amino acid sequence: CASSESTGNEQFF.

The sample holds many counts of this clonotype. The chain is built from TRBV20-1 and TRBJ2-7; 8 nucleotides match TRBD2. The trim removed 6 bases at V and 1 base at J, leaving 8 bases unmatched. This CDR3 is built from 14 residues. Germline CDR1 and CDR2: DFQATT and SNEGSKA (reference sequence). The CDR3 region is CSAISGDFSYEQYF. The CDR3 nucleotides read TGCAGTGCAATTAGCGGGGACTTTTCCTACGAGCAGTACTTC.

This clonotype was recorded a few times. This sequence joins TRBV6-1 and TRBJ1-2; D uncertain. Germline values: CDR1 MNHNS, CDR2 SASEGT. This CDR3 contains 13 residues. V was pared by 4 bases and J by 2 bases, with 8 bases between. Here the CDR3 reads CASSGRNNYGYTF. The CDR3 DNA sequence: TGTGCCAGCAGTGGCAGAAACAACTATGGCTACACCTTC.

This clonotype has ten or more counts. The chain is built from TRBV28 and TRBJ1-4, with a weak D call TRBD1 (6 bases). Germline CDR1 reads MDHEN; CDR2 reads SYDVKM. This CDR3 region has 14 residues. Between the trimmed V and J ends, which lost 6 bases and 7 bases, there was a span of 15 bases. As DNA, the CDR3 is TGTGCCAGCAGGAAACAGGGTATGGGTGAAAAACTGTTTTTT. Its translation: CASRKQGMGEKLFF. Full variable domain (remainder filled in from reference TRBV28 and TRBJ1-4): DVKVTQSSRYLVKRTGEKVFLECVQDMDHENMFWYRQDPGLGLRLIYFSYDVKMKEKGDIPEGYSVSREKKERFSLILESASTNQTSMYLCASRKQGMGEKLFFGSGTQLSVL.

This clonotype was seen more than once but under ten times. Here the CDR3 DNA reads TGCGCCAGCAGCCCCGAACCGACAGGCCAGCCCCAGCATTTT. Amino acid sequence: CASSPEPTGQPQHF. The chain couples TRBV5-1 to TRBJ1-5; the D gene is possibly TRBD1 (6 bases). Trimming stripped 4 bases from V and 7 bases from J, with 15 bases between. Looked up from germline, CDR1 is SGHRS and CDR2 is YFSETQ. The CDR3 has 14 residues.

This clonotype was observed at least ten times. The chain is built from TRBV28 and TRBJ2-3; 10 bases fit TRBD2. This CDR3 has 15 residues. The germline V gene has CDR1 MDHEN and CDR2 SYDVKM. Germline trimming cut 4 bases from V and 6 bases from J; bases unmatched to any gene: 7. This CDR3 is CASSSSGRAGDTQYF. Written as DNA, the CDR3 is TGTGCCAGCAGTTCCAGCGGGAGGGCAGGGGATACGCAGTATTTT.

Concerning this clonotype: The conserved final phenylalanine or tryptophan is absent from the CDR3, which likely points to a read error. V usage is TRBV5-1 and J usage is TRBJ1-2; D might be TRBD1 (5 bases). The V gene lost 0 bases and the J gene lost 4 bases, with 10 bases spanning the gap. CDR1 SGHRS and CDR2 YFSETQ come from the germline V gene. This CDR3 has 14 residues. The CDR3 loop is CASSLAGESYGYTS. In nucleotides, the CDR3 is TGCGCCAGCAGCTTGGCGGGGGAGAGCTATGGCTACACCTCC.

This clonotype has a count of ten or more. The chain carries TRBV20-1 and TRBJ2-2; tentative D call: TRBD2 (7 bases). This CDR3 is built from 14 residues. Per the germline V gene, CDR1 is DFQATT and CDR2 is SNEGSKA (reference sequence). Trimming took off 7 bases at V and 4 bases at J, with 16 bases between the two ends. Here the CDR3 DNA reads TGCAGTGGGAGCAGGGGCGGGGGCACCGGGGAGCTGTTTTTT. Protein sequence: CSGSRGGGTGELFF.